This T cell receptor beta chain was sequenced for a study of T-cell reconstitution after alpha-beta-depleted transplantation in children. Preparing the TCRbeta library involved the use of unique molecular identifiers. MiXCR, run by TCRdb on the PCR reads, gives a single entry per CDR3 protein. The sample yields about a million distinct CDR3 sequences, about 30% seen once. With 8 bases clipped from V and 3 bases from J, the junction kept 7 bases outside the gene matches. The CDR3 consists of 14 residues. A word on this clonotype: Its antigen is unidentified.

Regarding the study as a whole: Most T-cell counts and diversity one year after the transplant came from T cells that were newly produced. Reportedly, only several hundred clones from non-depleted graft cells drove alpha-beta T-cell counts at about two months. Surviving thymic progenitors and recipient T cells were the source of high TCRbeta diversity at day 60 in some patients.

This sequence joins TRBV12-3 or TRBV12-4 and TRBJ2-5, with 9 bases that match TRBD2. The TCR comes from a boy in the first two years of life who had a stem cell transplant for SCID, so the T cells may come from the graft donor. Specimen: PBMCs, mostly from graft donor cells, collected 360 days after TCRalphabeta/CD19-depleted stem cell transplant. The CDR3, as DNA: TGTGCCAGCGGCCCGCTAGCGGGGAAAGAGACCCAGTACTTC. Translation gives CASGPLAGKETQYF.